The 30 T cell receptor beta chains listed next were all sequenced from one sample in a study of CD8 T cells in ankylosing spondylitis. These receptors' antigens are unknown. MiXCR, applied by TCRdb to the 5' RACE reads, yields one record per CDR3 protein. Seen here are roughly 450,000 distinct CDR3 sequences, roughly 27% observed once, and the top ten hold about 1%. Whole-study findings and limits: A motif in TCR beta, a set of under 10 highly homologous variants, appeared characteristic of ankylosing spondylitis blood.

The source material was blood, either unsorted or a sorted T cell fraction (not recorded which). The receptors here all came from a male donor with ankylosing spondylitis.

This clonotype has a handful of counts. The rearrangement links TRBV20-1 to TRBJ2-3, with D possibly matching TRBD1 (6 bases). V shed 6 bases and J shed 0 bases, with 19 bases lying between them. The CDR3 totals 16 residues. From germline, CDR1 is DFQATT and CDR2 SNEGSKA (reference sequence). The CDR3 spells CSARGGAMGSTDTQYF. Here the CDR3 DNA reads TGCAGTGCCAGGGGCGGAGCGATGGGGAGCACAGATACGCAGTATTTT.

This clonotype was detected only a few times. The J gene is TRBJ1-2, the V gene TRBV5-6; D may be TRBD1 (5 bases). Trimming took 0 bases from V and 4 from J, leaving 13 bases between them. CDR1 is SGHDT, CDR2 YYEEEE, per germline. The CDR3 totals 15 residues. The CDR3: CASSLDWGPSYGYTF. CDR3 coding DNA: TGTGCCAGCAGCTTGGATTGGGGACCTAGCTATGGCTACACCTTC.

V gene TRBV20-1 combines with J gene TRBJ2-7, with TRBD1 matching over 8 bases. The CDR3 is 13 amino acids. The V gene's germline CDR1 is DFQATT and CDR2 SNEGSKA (reference sequence). V lost 3 bases and J lost 5; bases outside the gene matches: 6. This chain's CDR3 is CSASGRGQDEQYF. The CDR3 DNA reads TGCAGTGCTAGCGGCAGGGGGCAAGACGAGCAGTACTTC.

The V and J genes are TRBV7-7 and TRBJ2-1, with a tentative D call TRBD2 (6 bases). CDR3 length: 14 amino acids. In germline, CDR1 is SSHAT, CDR2 FNYEAQ (reference sequence). V lost 0 bases, J lost 9 bases, and 12 bases lay in between. The CDR3 coding sequence is TGTGCCAGCAGCTTAGCGCGGAGGGGAGGTGAGCAGTTCTTC. It specifies CASSLARRGGEQFF.

The chain joins TRBV20-1 to TRBJ2-1, with 11 bases lining up with TRBD1. The germline V gene has CDR1 DFQATT and CDR2 SNEGSKA (reference sequence). With V trimmed by 6 bases and J by 15 bases, 10 bases remained unmatched. The CDR3 is 12 amino acids. CDR3 protein: CSASGTGGYRFF. The DNA for the CDR3 is TGCAGTGCCTCCGGGACAGGGGGTTATAGGTTCTTC.

This clonotype came up a few times. The chain is built from TRBV6-1 and TRBJ2-2, with 11 positions matching TRBD1. The CDR3 extends over 13 amino acids. Germline lookup yields CDR1 MNHNS and CDR2 SASEGT. Trimming cost V 8 bases and J 10 bases; bases outside gene matches: 6. Written as DNA, the CDR3 is TGTGCCAGCCTAGGACAGGGGGCGACGGAGCTGTTTTTT. As protein: CASLGQGATELFF.

V gene TRBV20-1 combines with J gene TRBJ1-2, with D uncertain. V lost 4 bases and J lost 7, with 13 bases in between. Germline V gene sequence: CDR1 DFQATT, CDR2 SNEGSKA (reference sequence). CDR3 length: 12 amino acids. CDR3 protein: CSANRGDLGYTF. The CDR3 bases are TGCAGTGCTAATCGGGGAGATCTTGGCTACACCTTC.

This clonotype was seen a handful of times. This chain connects TRBV5-6 to TRBJ1-5, with 10 bases identical to TRBD1. The germline CDR1 and CDR2 sequences are SGHDT and YYEEEE. Germline trimming cut 4 bases from V and 2 bases from J; bases unmatched to any gene: 9. This CDR3 has 17 amino acids. CDR3 region: CASSRGQGFRGNQPQHF. Written as DNA, the CDR3 is TGTGCCAGCAGCCGGGGACAGGGGTTCAGGGGCAATCAGCCCCAGCATTTT.

This clonotype has a handful of counts. V gene TRBV5-1 combines with J gene TRBJ2-2; D remains ambiguous. This CDR3 has 16 residues. The ends were cut back, 0 bases at V and 0 bases at J, with 9 bases in the middle. The germline CDR1 and CDR2 sequences are SGHRS and YFSETQ. The CDR3 bases are TGCGCCAGCAGCTTGGCCAGTAACGCGAACACCGGGGAGCTGTTTTTT. It codes for CASSLASNANTGELFF. The complete variable domain, with remaining parts taken from reference TRBV5-1 and TRBJ2-2, reads KAGVTQTPRYLIKTRGQQVTLSCSPISGHRSVSWYQQTPGQGLQFLFEYFSETQRNKGNFPGRFSGRQFSNSRSEMNVSTLELGDSALYLCASSLASNANTGELFFGEGSRLTVL.

This clonotype was counted a few times. The chain carries TRBV7-2 and TRBJ2-7; a weak D match, TRBD2 (5 bases). The V gene lost 5 bases and the J gene lost 5 bases, with 13 bases spanning the gap. This CDR3 contains 13 residues. Germline lookup yields CDR1 SGHTA and CDR2 FQGNSA. This CDR3 reads CASSPTTGNEQYF. DNA for the CDR3: TGTGCCAGCAGCCCCACCACGGGGAACGAGCAGTACTTC.

The chain joins TRBV18 to TRBJ2-1, with 7 bases matching TRBD2. Trimming removed 4 bases from V and 5 bases from J; junction bases left unmatched: 8. CDR1 and CDR2 from the germline V gene are KGHSH and LQKENI. The CDR3 has 15 residues. The CDR3 DNA is TGTGCCAGCTCACTGATCCTACTAGCGAACAATGAGCAGTTCTTC. It specifies CASSLILLANNEQFF.

This chain connects TRBV3-1 to TRBJ2-2, with D unclear. Germline CDR1 is LGHDT and CDR2 is YNNKEL (reference sequence). The CDR3 runs to 13 residues. The V end was cut by 1 base, the J end by 4 bases, with 4 bases between. CDR3 nucleotides: TGTGCCAGCAGCCAAGCTCCCACCGGGGAGCTGTTTTTT. Its protein is CASSQAPTGELFF.

The table lists this clonotype with a few counts. The chain is built from TRBV7-9 and TRBJ2-2; D may match TRBD1 or TRBD2 (5 bases each). From germline, CDR1 is SEHNR and CDR2 FQNEAQ (reference sequence). V lost 8 bases and J 0 bases, leaving 7 bases between the germline ends. The CDR3 is 13 amino acids. In DNA form, the CDR3 reads TGTGCCAGCGGGGGAACGAACACCGGGGAGCTGTTTTTT. Its translation: CASGGTNTGELFF.

This clonotype occurred a few times. The CDR3 nucleotides read TGCAGCGTCCACGGCGGGGGTAGCAGTGAAAAACTGTTTTTT. Encoded protein: CSVHGGGSSEKLFF. The V and J genes are TRBV29-1 and TRBJ1-4, with a tentative D call TRBD1 (5 bases). The CDR3 extends over 14 amino acids. Germline V gene lookup returns CDR1 SQVTM and CDR2 ANQGSEA. V was pared by 6 bases and J by 7 bases, with 18 bases between.

In its sample, this clonotype was seen a few times. The chain carries TRBV5-1 and TRBJ2-6; no definite D call. The V end lost 0 bases, the J end lost 0 bases, and 7 bases lay between the germline ends. The CDR3 has 16 residues. Germline CDR1 and CDR2: SGHRS and YFSETQ. CDR3 nucleotide sequence: TGCGCCAGCAGCTTGGGCTTAGACTCTGGGGCCAACGTCCTGACTTTC. This encodes CASSLGLDSGANVLTF.

The V and J genes are TRBV10-3 and TRBJ2-1; perhaps TRBD2 as D (6 bases). The CDR3 extends over 14 amino acids. Per the germline V gene, CDR1 is ENHRY and CDR2 is SYGVKD. Trimming pared 6 bases from V and 7 bases from J, leaving 16 bases between. Here the CDR3 DNA reads TGTGCCATCAGCCGGGAAGCGGGTTTAAATGAGCAGTTCTTC. It is translated as CAISREAGLNEQFF.

This rearrangement joins TRBV20-1 to TRBJ2-1; 13 bases are shared with TRBD2. V shed 0 bases, J shed 7 bases, and the junction held 6 bases outside the gene matches. CDR3 length: 16 amino acids. CDR1 and CDR2 from the germline V gene are DFQATT and SNEGSKA (reference sequence). DNA for the CDR3: TGCAGTGCTAGAGATTCGCGACTAGCGGGAGGAAATGAGCAGTTCTTC. Residues: CSARDSRLAGGNEQFF.

Only a few counts were recorded for this clonotype. The DNA for the CDR3 is TGTGCCAGCAGCTTTACACGTTCGATGAACACTGAAGCTTTCTTT. It translates to CASSFTRSMNTEAFF. This chain joins TRBV5-6 and TRBJ1-1, with D hard to call. CDR3 length equals 15 residues. V lost 2 bases and J 0 bases, leaving 11 bases between the germline ends. Germline CDR1 is SGHDT and CDR2 is YYEEEE.

This clonotype has just a few counts. V is TRBV7-9 and J is TRBJ2-7; the match to TRBD1 covers 8 bases. This CDR3 contains 15 residues. Germline trimming cut 5 bases from V and 2 bases from J; bases unmatched to any gene: 8. Germline CDR1 reads SEHNR; CDR2 reads FQNEAQ (reference sequence). CDR3 sequence (DNA): TGTGCCAGCAGCCCCCAGGGGGCTCTCACCTACGAGCAGTACTTC. Amino acids: CASSPQGALTYEQYF.

The chain joins TRBV15 to TRBJ2-1; maybe TRBD2 (6 bases). The CDR3 consists of 13 residues. V gave up 6 bases and J gave up 3 bases, with 9 bases separating them. In germline, CDR1 is LNHNV, CDR2 YYDKDF (reference sequence). The CDR3 loop reads CATRDYIYNEQFF. CDR3 sequence (DNA): TGTGCCACCAGGGACTACATCTACAATGAGCAGTTCTTC.

The chain carries TRBV7-9 and TRBJ2-4; D unresolved. The CDR3 spans 15 residues. Trimming stripped 1 base from V and 0 bases from J, with 7 bases between. Germline CDR1 reads SEHNR; CDR2 reads FQNEAQ (reference sequence). The CDR3: CASSLVVPAKNIQYF. The CDR3 bases are TGTGCCAGCAGCTTAGTAGTCCCAGCCAAAAACATTCAGTACTTC.

DNA of the CDR3: TGTGCCAGCAGCCAAGAGGGGGCCGGAAACACCATATATTTT. Residues: CASSQEGAGNTIYF. The chain is built from TRBV3-1 and TRBJ1-3; possibly TRBD1 for D (6 bases). The V end lost 0 bases, the J end lost 4 bases, and 7 bases lay between the germline ends. The CDR3 sequence is 14 residues long. Germline-derived CDR1 and CDR2 are LGHDT and YNNKEL (reference sequence).

This clonotype was detected many times. The chain uses TRBV7-2 and TRBJ1-6; tentative D call: TRBD1 (6 bases). This CDR3 contains 14 residues. CDR1 and CDR2 from the germline V gene are SGHTA and FQGNSA. V was shortened by 1 base and J by 10 bases, with 11 bases between the two germline ends. The CDR3 loop reads CASSLGQGYSPLHF. The CDR3, as DNA: TGTGCCAGCAGCTTAGGGCAGGGGTACTCACCCCTCCACTTT. The full variable domain, completed using reference TRBV7-2 and TRBJ1-6, is GAGVSQSPSNKVTEKGKDVELRCDPISGHTALYWYRQSLGQGLEFLIYFQGNSAPDKSGLPSDRFSAERTGGSVSTLTIQRTQQEDSAVYLCASSLGQGYSPLHFGNGTRLTVT.

This clonotype has just a few counts. The chain uses TRBV5-1 and TRBJ1-2, with D possibly TRBD1 on 5 matching bases. This CDR3 is built from 15 residues. Germline V gene data show CDR1 as SGHRS and CDR2 as YFSETQ. The germline V and J ends were trimmed by 0 bases and 6 bases, with 15 bases remaining between them. The CDR3 region is CASSLDRGDLDGYTF. DNA for the CDR3: TGCGCCAGCAGCTTGGACCGGGGGGATCTGGATGGCTACACCTTC.

CDR3 amino acids: CASSHGTTNEKLFF. The DNA of the CDR3 is TGCGCCAGCAGCCACGGGACAACTAATGAAAAACTGTTTTTT. V is TRBV4-1 and J is TRBJ1-4; no reliable D call. The germline V and J ends were trimmed by 3 bases and 0 bases, with 5 bases remaining between them. Looked up from germline, CDR1 is MGHRA and CDR2 is YSYEKL. The CDR3 is made up of 14 amino acids.

The CDR3 coding sequence is TGTGCCATCAGGGGACAGGGGCTCACTGAAGCTTTCTTT. The encoded protein is CAIRGQGLTEAFF. This chain uses TRBV10-3 with TRBJ1-1, with 10 bases fitting TRBD1. Germline assignment: CDR1 ENHRY and CDR2 SYGVKD. The CDR3 spans 13 residues. V was clipped by 6 bases and J by 4 bases; unmatched bases: 2.

V usage is TRBV24-1 and J usage is TRBJ2-1, with D unclear. CDR3 length: 15 residues. V was cut by 2 bases and J by 5 bases, with 12 bases left in between. Germline-derived CDR1 and CDR2 are KGHDR and SFDVKD. As DNA, the CDR3 is TGTGCCACCAGTGATTCACACCATGACGACAATGAGCAGTTCTTC. The encoded protein is CATSDSHHDDNEQFF.

This clonotype has at least ten counts. The gene calls are TRBV5-1 and TRBJ1-5; no reliable D call. The CDR3 has 18 residues. Germline V CDR1 and CDR2: SGHRS, YFSETQ. Trimming took off 4 bases at V and 0 bases at J, with 20 bases between the two ends. CDR3 in DNA: TGCGCCAGCAGCCCGAGCGTCTCAATCCTCTATAGCAATCAGCCCCAGCATTTT. Translation: CASSPSVSILYSNQPQHF.

About this clonotype: An end of the junction does not agree with germline; a read error may underlie this. The chain uses TRBV5-1 and TRBJ2-2; D assignment may be TRBD1 or TRBD2 (6 bases each). The CDR3 is 15 residues long. The V gene's germline CDR1 is SGHRS and CDR2 YFSETQ. CDR3 sequence: CGSSRQEGRTGELFF. In DNA form, the CDR3 reads TGCGGCAGCAGCCGACAGGAGGGACGAACCGGGGAGCTGTTTTTT.

The rearrangement joins TRBV7-8 to TRBJ2-1; 9 bases align to TRBD2. The CDR3 is 15 amino acids. The V gene's germline CDR1 is SGHVS and CDR2 FQNEAQ. The V and J ends lost 6 bases and 0 bases, in that order; junction bases with no gene match: 3. CDR3 residues: CASRPSGDSYNEQFF. Here the CDR3 DNA reads TGTGCCAGCAGGCCTAGCGGGGACTCCTACAATGAGCAGTTCTTC.